The clone carrying this T cell receptor (beta chain) was found many times. The TCRbeta library was prepared with unique molecular identifiers. TCRdb re-derived calls from the PCR reads in MiXCR, one entry per CDR3 protein. Here the sample spans 230,000 or so distinct CDR3 sequences, 7.5% to 10% being singletons. The entry originates in a study of T-cell reconstitution after alpha-beta-depleted transplantation in children. After removal of 1 base from V and 2 bases from J, the junction contained 4 bases not matched to a gene. The CDR3 length is 16 residues. The germline V gene has CDR1 LGHNA and CDR2 YSLEER.

Here the sequenced sample was PBMCs from the stem cell graft donor, taken from the stem cell graft. The rearrangement links TRBV4-3 to TRBJ2-1; the match to TRBD2 covers 8 bases. The clonotype originates from a human donor who donated a stem cell graft to a child with SCID. The chain's CDR3 is CASSQGLAGPYNEQFF. CDR3 nucleotide sequence: TGCGCCAGCAGCCAAGGTTTAGCGGGACCCTACAATGAGCAGTTCTTC.